These T cell receptor beta chains were read from a single sample in a study of blood T cell repertoires in COVID-19. Libraries were prepared by immunoSEQ multiplex PCR; TCRdb keeps only in-frame clonotypes and omits some of them. The sample lists approximately 270,000 clones, 91% occurring once. The sample comprised PBMCs or T cells enriched from blood (not recorded which). The receptors were sampled from a human donor in a cohort exposed to, infected with or recovered from COVID-19 (not recorded which). The donor label of this sample is uncertain. CDR3s include the opening cysteine and the closing phenylalanine or tryptophan. The order of the fields is V gene, clone size, J gene, D gene, CDR3 DNA, CDR3 protein. D genes are given only for firm matches. Size values are once, few and many counts, or a class for expanded clones, and some rows have none.

TRBV29-1	-	TRBJ1-2	-	TGCAGCGTTGGCGGTCCGATCTATGGCTACACCTTC	CSVGGPIYGYTF
TRBV4-3	-	TRBJ2-1	TRBD2	TGCGCCAGCAGCCAAGGGACTAGCCTTGACCTCAAGCAGTTCTTC	CASSQGTSLDLKQFF
TRBV10-3	-	TRBJ2-4	-	TGTGCCATCATTTTACGACTTGCCAAAAACATTCAGTACTTC	CAIILRLAKNIQYF
TRBV10-3	-	TRBJ2-1	-	TGTGCCATCAGTGACCATTATCGGAATGAGCAGTTCTTC	CAISDHYRNEQFF
TRBV29-1	-	TRBJ2-7	-	TGCAGCGTTACGGTTTTCTTCCCCTACGAGCAGTACTTC	CSVTVFFPYEQYF
TRBV19	-	TRBJ2-2	TRBD1	TGTGCCAGTAGTCCCTACAGGGGGTCGAGCGGGGAGCTGTTTTTT	CASSPYRGSSGELFF
TRBV7-6	-	TRBJ2-7	TRBD2	TGTGCCAGCAGCTTAGCGGCGGGGGGGGCCTACGAGCAGTACTTC	CASSLAAGGAYEQYF
TRBV15	-	TRBJ1-4	-	TGTGCCACCAGCAGAGCCGACCAGCGACTGTTTTTT	CATSRADQRLFF
TRBV6-4	-	TRBJ1-5	TRBD1	TGTGCCAGCAGTGAGAAGAGTGACAGGGCTGGTCAGCCCCAGCATTTT	CASSEKSDRAGQPQHF
TRBV4-1	-	TRBJ1-3	-	TGCGCCAGCAGCCAACTACAGTTCCCTGGAAACACCATATATTTT	CASSQLQFPGNTIYF
TRBV12-5	-	TRBJ1-2	-	TGTGCTAGTGGTTTCCCCCATCAGGGCAAGAGCTATGGCTACACCTTC	CASGFPHQGKSYGYTF
TRBV7-9	once	TRBJ2-1	TRBD2	TGTGCCAGCAGGACTAGCGGTACTTACAATGAGCAGTTCTTC	CASRTSGTYNEQFF
TRBV6-5	once	TRBJ1-5	-	TGTGCCAGCAGTTTGACGGGTTACAATCAGCCCCAGCATTTT	CASSLTGYNQPQHF
TRBV28	-	TRBJ1-2	-	TGTGCCAGCAGTTTCCAGGGAACAGGGGGCTACACCTTC	CASSFQGTGGYTF
TRBV5-4	-	TRBJ1-4	TRBD1	TGTGCCAGCAGCGACAGGGCAACTAATGAAAAACTGTTTTTT	CASSDRATNEKLFF
TRBV30	-	TRBJ1-3	-	TGTGCCTGGGGGGGCAACACCATATATTTT	CAWGGNTIYF
TRBV29-1	-	TRBJ1-1	-	TGCAGCGTTAGGAGGGACACTGAAGCTTTCTTT	CSVRRDTEAFF
TRBV28	-	TRBJ1-5	TRBD1	TGTGCCAGCAGTTTAAGGGGGCGCCGTCAGCCCCAGCATTTT	CASSLRGRRQPQHF
TRBV5-6	-	TRBJ1-6	-	TGTGCCAGCAGCTTAGGGGTAAATTCACCCCTCCACTTT	CASSLGVNSPLHF
TRBV11-2	-	TRBJ1-2	-	TGTGCCAGCAGTAAGGCTGGCTCGGGGAACTATGGCTACACCTTC	CASSKAGSGNYGYTF
TRBV2	-	TRBJ1-6	-	TGTGCCAGCAGGCCGGGGAGCTCCTATAATTCACCCCTCCACTTT	CASRPGSSYNSPLHF
TRBV14	-	TRBJ1-4	-	TGTGCCAGCAGCAAAAGACAGAGCTTAAATGAAAAACTGTTTTTT	CASSKRQSLNEKLFF
TRBV5-5	-	TRBJ1-2	-	TGTGCCAGCAGCCTAATCAGTCAGGGGTTACACTATGGCTACACCTTC	CASSLISQGLHYGYTF
TRBV6-4	-	TRBJ2-3	-	TGTGCCAGCAGTGCGAGCGTCCAGGGGTTTGATACGCAGTATTTT	CASSASVQGFDTQYF
TRBV7-2	-	TRBJ2-5	TRBD2	TGTGCCAGCAGTCGGGTAGCGGGGCAAGAGACCCAGTACTTC	CASSRVAGQETQYF
TRBV5-4	-	TRBJ1-2	TRBD1	TGTGCCAGCAGCCATCGGGACAGCTACTATGGCTACACCTTC	CASSHRDSYYGYTF
TRBV28	-	TRBJ1-4	-	TGTGCCAGCTCCCCTATCGGAGCGGCAACTAATGAAAAACTGTTTTTT	CASSPIGAATNEKLFF
TRBV6-4	-	TRBJ2-1	TRBD2	TGTGCCAGCAGACCGGGACTAGAATTTGGCGAGCAGTTCTTC	CASRPGLEFGEQFF
TRBV5-6	-	TRBJ2-3	TRBD1	TGTGCCAGCAGCTCACAGGGGCGGAGGTCGGATACGCAGTATTTT	CASSSQGRRSDTQYF
TRBV6-5	-	TRBJ1-1	-	TGTGCCAGCAGTCACGGGACATCGAACACTGAAGCTTTCTTT	CASSHGTSNTEAFF
TRBV6-5	-	TRBJ2-5	TRBD2	TGTGCCAGCAGTTACTCCCCACCGGGAGGAGAGACCCAGTACTTC	CASSYSPPGGETQYF
TRBV7-8	-	TRBJ1-5	TRBD1	TGTGCCAGCAGCAGGGACAGTATCAATCAGCCCCAGCATTTT	CASSRDSINQPQHF
TRBV12-5	-	TRBJ2-7	TRBD2	TGTGCTACCCAACGGGGGGGCTCCTACGAGCAGTACTTC	CATQRGGSYEQYF
TRBV5-5	-	TRBJ2-1	-	TGTGCCAGCAGCTTGACAGGTGATGAGCAGTTCTTC	CASSLTGDEQFF
TRBV11-3	-	TRBJ2-3	-	TGTGCCAGCAGCTTAGGGACTAGCACAGATACGCAGTATTTT	CASSLGTSTDTQYF
TRBV5-1	-	TRBJ1-4	-	TGCGCCAGCAGCAGGGGGACGGGTAATGAAAAACTGTTTTTT	CASSRGTGNEKLFF
TRBV18	-	TRBJ2-3	TRBD2	TGTGCCAGCTCACCAACTAGCGGCCCCACAGATACGCAGTATTTT	CASSPTSGPTDTQYF
TRBV7-3	-	TRBJ2-7	-	TGTGCCAGCAGCTTAGAAGCGGCCTCCCTCTACGAGCAGTACTTC	CASSLEAASLYEQYF
TRBV19	-	TRBJ1-1	-	TGTGCCATTCCGGGGGGGAACACTGAAGCTTTCTTT	CAIPGGNTEAFF
TRBV6-5	-	TRBJ2-5	TRBD1	TGTGCCAGCAGGACGGACAGGGGCCAAGAGACCCAGTACTTC	CASRTDRGQETQYF
TRBV6-5	-	TRBJ1-5	-	TGTGCCAGCAGCCCGGGGATAGGAGGTAATCAGCCCCAGCATTTT	CASSPGIGGNQPQHF
TRBV5-1	-	TRBJ1-5	-	TGCGCCAGCAGCTTGGACCCGGGTGGCGGCAATCAGCCCCAGCATTTT	CASSLDPGGGNQPQHF
TRBV7-8	few	TRBJ2-7	-	TGTGCCAGCAGCTTAGGGGGACTCTCCTTGAGCGAGCAGTACTTC	CASSLGGLSLSEQYF
TRBV29-1	few	TRBJ1-2	-	TGCAGCGTTGAAGAGCCGCGGCGGTCCCAGTCCTTC	CSVEEPRRSQSF
TRBV5-1	once	TRBJ2-7	-	TGCGCCAGCAGCTGGGACGGACAGATCGAGCAGTACTTC	CASSWDGQIEQYF
TRBV29-1	-	TRBJ1-5	-	TGCAGCGTTGAGGCAGGGGATCAGCCCCAGCATTTT	CSVEAGDQPQHF
TRBV19	-	TRBJ1-2	-	TGTGCCAGTCTCGCTTATCAACGGGGTGGCTACACCTTC	CASLAYQRGGYTF
TRBV6-1	-	TRBJ1-5	-	TGTGCCAGCAGTGAAGGGGAGGGAAGTCAGCCCCAGCATTTT	CASSEGEGSQPQHF
TRBV4-1	-	TRBJ1-2	-	TGCGCCAGCAGCCAAGATGTTGGAGGGGAGGGCGGCTACACCTTC	CASSQDVGGEGGYTF
TRBV7-6	-	TRBJ2-1	TRBD2	TGTGCCAGCAGCCAAATAGCGGGACGGTCCTACAATGAGCAGTTCTTC	CASSQIAGRSYNEQFF
TRBV6-5	-	TRBJ2-4	TRBD1	TGTGCCAGCAGCCGTAACCCCGGGACAGTCGACATTCAGTACTTC	CASSRNPGTVDIQYF
TRBV30	-	TRBJ1-1	-	TGTGCCTGGAAGGCGGTTCAGGCTTTCTTT	CAWKAVQAFF
TRBV7-9	-	TRBJ1-1	-	TGTGCCAGCAGCTTAGATCCCCAGGGCTGGAACACTGAAGCTTTCTTT	CASSLDPQGWNTEAFF
TRBV11-1	once	TRBJ1-4	-	TGTGCCAGCAGCTTAGCCGGAGGAGGAGAAAAACTGTTTTTT	CASSLAGGGEKLFF